These 20 T cell receptor beta chains share one sample of origin, sequenced in a study of shared clonotypes between healthy human individuals. Libraries were prepared by immunoSEQ multiplex PCR; TCRdb keeps only in-frame clonotypes and omits some of them. Of around 620,000 clones listed, roughly 95% are singletons. CD45RO-negative CD8 cells positively selected for CCR7 made up the naive population, which excluded terminally differentiated effector memory CD45RA+ cells. Sequencing input: naive CD8+ T cells sorted from blood. The receptors derive from a woman aged 25 to 39 in good health.

The chain combines TRBV6-4 with TRBJ2-5, with 7 bases matching TRBD1. The CDR3 spans 14 residues. From germline, CDR1 is MRHNA and CDR2 SNTAGT. V shed 8 bases and J 5 bases; nucleotides not matched to a gene: 11. Here the CDR3 reads CASPSEGADETQYF. The CDR3 DNA sequence: TGTGCCAGCCCGAGTGAGGGGGCAGACGAGACCCAGTACTTC.

The CDR3 DNA reads TGTGCCTGGATTAAAAAAGGACAGGGGACGGAGACCCAGTACTTC. Translated, it gives CAWIKKGQGTETQYF. This chain uses TRBV30 with TRBJ2-5, with 9 bases lining up with TRBD1. V dropped 4 bases and J dropped 5; count of bases not matched to a gene: 11. Germline values: CDR1 GTSNPN, CDR2 SVGIG (reference sequence). The CDR3 totals 15 residues.

The chain combines TRBV19 with TRBJ2-1, with D maybe TRBD1 (5 bases). Germline-derived CDR1 and CDR2 are LNHDA and SQIVND (reference sequence). The V end lost 0 bases, the J end lost 4 bases, and 7 bases lay between the germline ends. This CDR3 is built from 14 residues. CDR3 loop: CASSIDPGYNEQFF. CDR3 bases: TGTGCCAGTAGTATAGATCCAGGGTACAATGAGCAGTTCTTC.

This clone has only one observation. The chain uses TRBV7-8 and TRBJ1-4; no clear D gene. Looked up from germline, CDR1 is SGHVS and CDR2 is FQNEAQ. V was pared by 1 base and J by 4 bases, with 4 bases between. CDR3 length: 13 residues. CDR3 in DNA: TGTGCCAGCAGCTTAGTAGATAATGAAAAACTGTTTTTT. This encodes CASSLVDNEKLFF.

The chain joins TRBV16 to TRBJ2-7; TRBD1 might be the D (6 bases). The germline V gene encodes CDR1 KGHSY and CDR2 FQNENV. V was pared by 7 bases and J by 0 bases, with 10 bases between. The CDR3 is 13 residues long. The CDR3 DNA follows: TGTGCCAGCAATAAACAGGGCTCCTACGAGCAGTACTTC. Amino acids: CASNKQGSYEQYF.

The chain is built from TRBV28 and TRBJ1-1, with D uncertain. Germline V gives CDR1 MDHEN, CDR2 SYDVKM. The CDR3 spans 12 residues. V gave up 6 bases and J gave up 1 base, with 6 bases separating them. This chain's CDR3 is CASSPENTEAFF. Here the CDR3 DNA reads TGTGCCAGCAGCCCAGAGAACACTGAAGCTTTCTTT.

This rearrangement joins TRBV27 to TRBJ2-7, with D perhaps matching TRBD1 (6 bases). This CDR3 is built from 12 residues. From germline, CDR1 is MNHEY and CDR2 SMNVEV (reference sequence). Between the trimmed V and J ends, which lost 6 bases and 6 bases, there was a span of 12 bases. The CDR3 loop reads CASRIQGSEQYF. CDR3 DNA sequence: TGTGCCAGCAGGATACAGGGATCCGAGCAGTACTTC.

This clone came up once. This chain uses TRBV4-2 with TRBJ2-5; D ambiguous. Between the trimmed V and J ends, which lost 0 bases and 5 bases, there was a span of 19 bases. From germline, CDR1 is LGHNA and CDR2 YNFKEQ. The CDR3 is 17 amino acids. DNA for the CDR3: TGTGCCAGCAGCCAAGATCTTGCAGCGACCTCGATCGAGACCCAGTACTTC. This codes for CASSQDLAATSIETQYF.

Points on this clone: This sample also contains other DNA sequences that code for the same CDR3. The V gene is TRBV27, the J gene TRBJ2-7; 8 positions match TRBD1. CDR1 is MNHEY and CDR2 is SMNVEV in the germline V gene (reference sequence). The CDR3 is made up of 13 amino acids. J lost 3 bases, V lost 6 bases, and 4 bases had no gene match. CDR3 sequence (DNA): TGTGCCAGCAGGCCTGGGACAGGCTACGAGCAGTACTTC. Translated: CASRPGTGYEQYF.

This clone was counted once. The chain couples TRBV7-8 to TRBJ1-2; no clear D gene. V lost 1 base, J lost 0 bases, and 12 bases lay in between. Per the germline V gene, CDR1 is SGHVS and CDR2 is FQNEAQ. The CDR3 extends over 16 amino acids. CDR3 sequence (DNA): TGTGCCAGCAGCTTAGATCTGGGATTAGCTAACTATGGCTACACCTTC. Its protein product is CASSLDLGLANYGYTF.

The V gene is TRBV6-6, the J gene TRBJ2-7; TRBD2 is a possible D gene (5 bases). CDR1 MNHNY and CDR2 SVGAGI come from the germline V gene (reference sequence). CDR3 length: 13 amino acids. The germline V and J ends were trimmed by 7 bases and 4 bases, with 14 bases remaining between them. The CDR3: CASKGSEIYEQYF. The CDR3 nucleotides read TGTGCCAGCAAAGGTAGCGAGATTTACGAGCAGTACTTC.

The J gene is TRBJ1-2, the V gene TRBV4-1, with D uncertain. Germline V gene sequence: CDR1 MGHRA, CDR2 YSYEKL. The CDR3 has 15 residues. V lost 4 bases, J lost 0 bases, and 12 bases lay in between. The CDR3 sequence: CASSPVAVANYGYTF. CDR3 bases: TGCGCCAGCAGCCCCGTTGCGGTAGCTAACTATGGCTACACCTTC.

This rearrangement joins TRBV7-9 to TRBJ2-1; D gene unclear. Trimming left V 2 bases short and J 9 bases short, with 5 bases between. The CDR3 covers 11 residues. Germline V gene lookup returns CDR1 SEHNR and CDR2 FQNEAQ (reference sequence). Here the CDR3 DNA reads TGTGCCAGCAGCTTAATTATTGAGCAGTTCTTC. Translated, it gives CASSLIIEQFF. The entire variable domain, with the rest obtained from reference TRBV7-9 and TRBJ2-1, is as follows: DTGVSQNPRHKITKRGQNVTFRCDPISEHNRLYWYRQTLGQGPEFLTYFQNEAQLEKSRLLSDRFSAERPKGSFSTLEIQRTEQGDSAMYLCASSLIIEQFFGPGTRLTVL.

V and J are TRBV4-1 and TRBJ2-7; a weak D match, TRBD2 (6 bases). Germline V gives CDR1 MGHRA, CDR2 YSYEKL. The CDR3 is 16 amino acids. Trimming cost V 4 bases and J 0 bases, with 16 bases left between them. CDR3 coding DNA: TGCGCCAGCAGCCTAGCGGCGGGGTTCAGCTCCTACGAGCAGTACTTC. It encodes CASSLAAGFSSYEQYF.

The chain is built from TRBV10-2 and TRBJ2-7; perhaps TRBD2 as D (5 bases). Germline CDR1 WSHSY, CDR2 SAAADI. Trimming shortened V by 6 bases and J by 0 bases, and 6 bases separated the two germline ends. The CDR3 covers 12 residues. The DNA for the CDR3 is TGCGCCAGCAGGGGAGCCTCCTACGAGCAGTACTTC. Translating gives CASRGASYEQYF.

The J gene is TRBJ1-2, the V gene TRBV15; TRBD1 matches 7 bases. Germline V gene lookup returns CDR1 LNHNV and CDR2 YYDKDF (reference sequence). The CDR3 has 14 amino acids. Trimming cost V 11 bases and J 2 bases; bases outside gene matches: 11. The CDR3 region is CAAREGTENYGYTF. Here the CDR3 DNA reads TGTGCCGCCCGAGAAGGGACAGAAAACTATGGCTACACCTTC.

This chain links TRBV6-1 with TRBJ2-7; 8 nucleotides agree with TRBD2. In germline, CDR1 is MNHNS, CDR2 SASEGT. V shed 4 bases, J shed 4 bases, and the junction held 12 bases outside the gene matches. This CDR3 has 16 residues. The CDR3 DNA sequence: TGTGCCAGCAGTGTAACAAAGGGACTAGGGACATACGAGCAGTACTTC. Amino acid sequence: CASSVTKGLGTYEQYF.

The V and J genes are TRBV5-4 and TRBJ1-1; D gene unclear. The CDR3 is made up of 15 amino acids. V lost 1 base and J lost 1, with 11 bases in between. The germline V gene has CDR1 SGHNT and CDR2 YYREEE (reference sequence). CDR3 amino acids: CASSLLWDQNTEAFF. CDR3 nucleotides: TGTGCCAGCAGCTTGTTATGGGATCAGAACACTGAAGCTTTCTTT.

The chain is built from TRBV2 and TRBJ2-1; 7 nucleotides align to TRBD1. Germline CDR1 is SNHLY and CDR2 is FYNNEI. V shed 3 bases, J shed 3 bases, and the junction held 2 bases outside the gene matches. The CDR3 is 14 amino acids. CDR3 DNA: TGTGCCAGCAGTGACAGGGGGAGCTACAATGAGCAGTTCTTC. Its translation: CASSDRGSYNEQFF.

The chain is built from TRBV29-1 and TRBJ1-1; D is uncertain. V lost 4 bases and J 4 bases, leaving 4 bases between the germline ends. The CDR3 is made up of 10 amino acids. CDR1 and CDR2 (germline): SQVTM, ANQGSEA. The CDR3 nucleotides read TGCAGCGTTGTTATCACTGAAGCTTTCTTT. It specifies CSVVITEAFF.